This T cell receptor (beta chain) originates from a study of blood T cells in healthy people across ages. Of note for this clonotype: Its cognate antigen is unknown.

Deletions cut 0 bases from V and 8 bases from J, with 11 bases between. The CDR3 length is 14 residues. Germline V gene lookup returns CDR1 SGHTA and CDR2 FQGTGA. PCR was performed a second time for roughly 7 to 11 cycles using a sample-barcoded 5' primer and a J-beta primer mix. Each CDR3 protein is one row after TCRdb ran MiXCR on the 5' RACE reads. The table includes about 780,000 distinct CDR3 sequences, 35% to 50% detected once. Researchers collected roughly 10 milliliters of peripheral blood from every single donor. Study-wide results and caveats: TCR beta diversity, measured per million T cells, fell in a roughly linear way with age.

V gene TRBV7-3 combines with J gene TRBJ2-1; unclear D gene. The clonotype comes from a man at least 80 years old in good health. Sequenced material: blood. CDR3 coding DNA: TGTGCCAGCAGCTTAACGGGTTGGGATGATGAGCAGTTCTTC. Translation gives CASSLTGWDDEQFF.